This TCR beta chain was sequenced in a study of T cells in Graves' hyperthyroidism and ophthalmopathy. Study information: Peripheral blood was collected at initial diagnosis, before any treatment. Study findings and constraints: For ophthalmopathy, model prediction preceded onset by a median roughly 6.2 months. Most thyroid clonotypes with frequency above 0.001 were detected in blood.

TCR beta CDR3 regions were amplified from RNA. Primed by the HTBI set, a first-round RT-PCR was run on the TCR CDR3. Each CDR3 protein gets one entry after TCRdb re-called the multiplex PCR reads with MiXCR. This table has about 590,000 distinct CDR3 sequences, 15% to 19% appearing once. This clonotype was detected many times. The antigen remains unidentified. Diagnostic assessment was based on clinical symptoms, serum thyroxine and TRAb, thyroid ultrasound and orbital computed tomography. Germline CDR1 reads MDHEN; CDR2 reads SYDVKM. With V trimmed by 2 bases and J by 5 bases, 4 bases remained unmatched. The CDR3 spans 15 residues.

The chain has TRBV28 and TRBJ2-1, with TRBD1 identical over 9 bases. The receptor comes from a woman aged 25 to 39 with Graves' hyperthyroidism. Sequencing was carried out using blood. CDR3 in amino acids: CASSLRGTGNNEQFF. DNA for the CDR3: TGTGCCAGCAGTTTAAGAGGGACAGGGAACAATGAGCAGTTCTTC.